Listed below are T cell receptor beta chains from one sample, sequenced in a study of spatial heterogeneity in lung cancer. TCRdb called the 5' RACE reads again in MiXCR, with one record for every CDR3 protein. The table lists 16,000 or so distinct CDR3 sequences, 5.7% of them singletons. This material consisted of lung tumor tissue, taken at surgery. Every receptor here comes from a female donor with early-stage non-small cell lung cancer. CDR3s include the opening cysteine and the closing phenylalanine or tryptophan. A D gene is named only where the DNA matches it firmly. Size values are once, few and many counts, or a class for expanded clones, and some rows have none.

TRBJ2-5,many,TRBD2,TRBV28,CASSPPPQRGKETQYF,TGTGCCAGCAGTCCCCCCCCGCAGCGGGGGAAAGAGACCCAGTACTTC
TRBJ2-1,many,TRBD2,TRBV6-2/TRBV6-3,CASSFLLAGVNEQFF,TGTGCCAGCAGTTTCCTACTAGCGGGAGTAAATGAGCAGTTCTTC
TRBJ1-1,many,TRBD1,TRBV20-1,CSGGTGGNEAFF,TGCAGTGGGGGGACAGGGGGAAATGAAGCTTTCTTT
TRBJ2-7,many,TRBD1,TRBV2,CASTTTGGSGYEQYF,TGTGCCAGCACGACGACAGGGGGCTCGGGCTACGAGCAGTACTTC
TRBJ1-5,many,NA,TRBV28,CASSQYQPQHF,TGTGCCAGCAGTCAGTATCAGCCCCAGCATTTT
TRBJ1-1,many,NA,TRBV5-4,CASSSPRGFNTEAFF,TGTGCCAGCAGCTCTCCCCGAGGTTTTAACACTGAAGCTTTCTTT
TRBJ2-7,many,TRBD2,TRBV28,CASSSRRLAGTSYEQYF,TGTGCCAGCAGCTCAAGGCGGCTAGCGGGGACCTCCTACGAGCAGTACTTC
TRBJ2-2,medium-sized,TRBD1,TRBV28,CASKDRGIGTGELFF,TGTGCCAGCAAGGACAGGGGAATAGGGACCGGGGAGCTGTTTTTT
TRBJ1-3,many,NA,TRBV18,CASSPPMEDTIYF,TGTGCCAGCTCACCACCTATGGAGGACACCATATATTTT
TRBJ2-3,many,TRBD1,TRBV20-1,CSARPGQALGYTQYF,TGCAGTGCTAGGCCGGGACAGGCCCTAGGGTATACGCAGTATTTT
TRBJ2-3,many,TRBD1,TRBV7-8,CASSQPGQKNTQYF,TGTGCCAGCAGCCAACCGGGACAGAAGAATACGCAGTATTTT
TRBJ2-7,many,TRBD2,TRBV7-9,CASSLSLAVYEQYF,TGTGCCAGCAGCTTGAGTCTAGCGGTCTACGAGCAGTACTTC
TRBJ2-4,medium-sized,NA,TRBV24-1,CATSSGGEAKNIQYF,TGTGCCACCAGTTCGGGGGGCGAGGCCAAAAACATTCAGTACTTC
TRBJ2-5,few,TRBD2,TRBV29-1,CSVANLQRDGTQYF,TGCAGCGTTGCGAATCTCCAGCGGGATGGGACCCAGTACTTC
TRBJ2-6,many,TRBD2,TRBV29-1,CSVALAGAGANVLTF,TGCAGCGTCGCCTTGGCGGGAGCTGGGGCCAACGTCCTGACTTTC
TRBJ2-1,medium-sized,NA,TRBV7-2,CASRKTGNNEQFF,TGTGCCAGCAGGAAAACAGGGAACAATGAGCAGTTCTTC
TRBJ2-3,medium-sized,TRBD1,TRBV27,CASSGAGTGEDTQYF,TGTGCCAGCAGCGGAGCGGGGACAGGGGAGGATACGCAGTATTTT
TRBJ2-1,NA,TRBD1,TRBV5-1,CASSSGGFTYNEQFF,TGCGCCAGCAGCTCAGGGGGATTTACCTACAATGAGCAGTTCTTC
TRBJ2-3,many,TRBD2,TRBV28,CASSLLREGSDTQYF,TGTGCCAGCAGTTTATTGCGGGAGGGGTCAGATACGCAGTATTTT
TRBJ2-3,large,NA,TRBV27,CASSLSRPDTQYF,TGTGCCAGCAGTTTATCCCGTCCAGATACGCAGTATTTT
TRBJ2-1,many,NA,TRBV5-1,CASSSEWGKNEQFF,TGCGCCAGCAGCTCAGAATGGGGAAAAAATGAGCAGTTCTTC
TRBJ2-5,many,TRBD2,TRBV24-1,CATSDPAPGGLAGETQYF,TGTGCCACCAGTGATCCAGCCCCCGGAGGTTTAGCGGGGGAGACCCAGTACTTC
TRBJ2-5,many,TRBD2,TRBV4-1,CASSQEASGRAGHF,TGCGCCAGCAGCCAAGAGGCTAGCGGGAGGGCCGGGCACTTC
TRBJ2-1,few,NA,TRBV11-2,CASSLDRGTGNEQFF,TGTGCCAGCAGCTTAGATAGGGGAACAGGCAATGAGCAGTTCTTC
TRBJ2-1,many,NA,TRBV25-1,CASRGYNEQFF,TGTGCCAGCAGGGGGTACAATGAGCAGTTCTTC
TRBJ2-2,many,NA,TRBV3-1,CASSPPVGRNTGELFF,TGTGCCAGCAGCCCTCCAGTAGGGAGAAACACCGGGGAGCTGTTTTTT
TRBJ2-3,many,NA,TRBV6-5,CASSPGRGGYTQYF,TGTGCCAGCAGCCCGGGCAGGGGGGGATATACGCAGTATTTT
TRBJ2-1,many,NA,TRBV2,CASSESAAANEQFF,TGTGCCAGCAGTGAATCTGCAGCGGCGAATGAGCAGTTCTTC
TRBJ2-3,medium-sized,NA,TRBV11-2,CASSKPGGFGTDTQYF,TGTGCCAGCAGCAAACCAGGGGGGTTTGGTACAGATACGCAGTATTTT
TRBJ2-1,many,TRBD1,TRBV24-1,CATSPQGQGGYNEQFF,TGTGCCACCAGTCCCCAGGGACAGGGTGGGTACAATGAGCAGTTCTTC
TRBJ2-3,many,NA,TRBV5-1,CASSLAAGADTQYF,TGCGCCAGCAGCTTGGCAGCAGGGGCAGATACGCAGTATTTT
TRBJ2-2,many,NA,TRBV2,CASSDFGALTGELFF,TGTGCCAGCAGTGATTTCGGAGCCCTCACCGGGGAGCTGTTTTTT
TRBJ2-6,many,NA,TRBV11-2,CASSLNPGANVLTF,TGTGCCAGCAGCCTGAACCCTGGGGCCAACGTCCTGACTTTC
TRBJ2-1,NA,NA,TRBV7-2,CASSLGGTNPVRQFF,TGTGCCAGCAGCTTAGGGGGGACCAACCCAGTAAGGCAGTTCTTC
TRBJ2-7,many,TRBD2,TRBV5-1,CASSTSGIYEQYF,TGCGCCAGCTCGACTAGCGGGATTTACGAGCAGTACTTC
TRBJ1-1,many,NA,TRBV29-1,CSVSDLGTEAFF,TGCAGCGTCTCCGACTTGGGCACTGAAGCTTTCTTT
TRBJ2-1,medium-sized,NA,TRBV5-1,CASSLAAFYNEQFF,TGCGCCAGCAGCTTGGCCGCTTTTTACAATGAGCAGTTCTTC
TRBJ1-1,many,NA,TRBV10-3,CAIRSRADTEAFF,TGTGCCATCAGAAGTAGGGCCGACACTGAAGCTTTCTTT
TRBJ1-6,NA,TRBD1,TRBV2,CASREDRGAQSPLHF,TGTGCCAGCAGGGAGGACAGGGGAGCCCAATCACCCCTCCACTTT
TRBJ1-4,many,NA,TRBV6-5,CASGKTSGEKLFF,TGTGCCAGCGGGAAGACTAGTGGTGAAAAACTGTTTTTT
TRBJ2-5,many,NA,TRBV29-1,CSAQGVLETQYF,TGCAGCGCTCAGGGAGTCCTAGAGACCCAGTACTTC
TRBJ1-6,many,NA,TRBV28,CASSERGSYNSPLHF,TGTGCCAGCAGTGAAAGGGGATCTTACAATTCACCCCTCCACTTT
TRBJ2-1,NA,TRBD1,TRBV3-1,CASKQGVNEQFF,TGTGCCAGCAAACAGGGGGTGAATGAGCAGTTCTTC
TRBJ1-1,NA,NA,TRBV7-9,CASSLGEGWNTEAFF,TGTGCCAGCAGCTTAGGGGAGGGTTGGAACACTGAAGCTTTCTTT
TRBJ2-3,many,TRBD2,TRBV6-1,CASTGGGDTDTQYF,TGTGCCAGCACTGGCGGGGGGGACACAGATACGCAGTATTTT
TRBJ1-1,many,NA,TRBV20-1,CSARSWGRNTEAFF,TGCAGTGCTAGATCGTGGGGGCGGAACACTGAAGCTTTCTTT